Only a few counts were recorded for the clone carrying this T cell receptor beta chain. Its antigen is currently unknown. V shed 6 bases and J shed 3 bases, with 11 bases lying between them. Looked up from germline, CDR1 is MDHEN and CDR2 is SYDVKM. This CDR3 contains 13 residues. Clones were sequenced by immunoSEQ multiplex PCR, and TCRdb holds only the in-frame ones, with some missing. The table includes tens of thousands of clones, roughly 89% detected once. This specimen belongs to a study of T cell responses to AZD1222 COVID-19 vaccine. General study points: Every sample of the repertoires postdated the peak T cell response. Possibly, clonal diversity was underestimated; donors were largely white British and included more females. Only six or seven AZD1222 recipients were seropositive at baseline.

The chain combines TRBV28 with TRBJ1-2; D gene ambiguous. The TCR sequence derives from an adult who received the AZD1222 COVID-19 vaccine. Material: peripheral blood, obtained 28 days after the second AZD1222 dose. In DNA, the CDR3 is TGTGCCAGCAGCTCCGGACGGGACTATGGCTACACCTTC. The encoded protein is CASSSGRDYGYTF.